This is a list of T cell receptor beta chains from one sample in a study of T-cell reconstitution after alpha-beta-depleted transplantation in children. TCRdb fed the PCR reads into MiXCR, producing one record per CDR3 protein. The data contain approximately 85,000 distinct CDR3 sequences, 13% to 15% of them singletons. The sequencing used PBMCs, mostly from graft donor cells, collected 180 days after TCRalphabeta/CD19-depleted stem cell transplant. All receptors come from a male patient between 2 and 10 years old who had a stem cell transplant for acute lymphoblastic leukemia, so the T cells may come from the graft donor. Each CDR3 is given with its conserved first and last residue. The D gene is left open where the match is weak. Clone size is shown for a subset of rows, as once, few, many or a class of expanded clone.

v_gene	j_gene	d_gene	abundance	CDR3aa	CDR3nt
TRBV29-1	TRBJ2-7	NA	many	CSVGGDMEAYEQYF	TGCAGCGTTGGGGGGGACATGGAAGCCTACGAGCAGTACTTC
TRBV6-2/TRBV6-3	TRBJ2-7	NA	NA	CASRYDRAYEQYF	TGTGCCAGCAGATACGACAGAGCCTACGAGCAGTACTTC
TRBV4-2	TRBJ1-5	TRBD1	NA	CASSQDGQGNQPQHF	TGTGCCAGCAGCCAAGATGGACAGGGTAATCAGCCCCAGCATTTT
TRBV7-8	TRBJ1-4	NA	NA	CASSAAGAVGKLFF	TGTGCCAGCTCCGCGGCGGGGGCCGTCGGCAAACTGTTTTTT
TRBV10-3	TRBJ2-7	TRBD1	NA	CAISSTGDYEQYF	TGTGCCATCAGCTCGACAGGGGACTACGAGCAGTACTTC
TRBV10-3	TRBJ1-1	TRBD1	many	CAIIGQGNTEAFF	TGTGCCATCATCGGACAGGGTAACACTGAAGCTTTCTTT
TRBV7-3	TRBJ2-5	NA	NA	CASSPSGRFQETQYF	TGTGCCAGCAGCCCAAGTGGACGGTTCCAAGAGACCCAGTACTTC
TRBV5-6	TRBJ2-5	TRBD1	many	CASSFDRGETQYF	TGTGCCAGCAGTTTCGACAGGGGGGAGACCCAGTACTTC
TRBV27	TRBJ2-7	NA	NA	CASSEFRRNSYEQYF	TGTGCCAGCAGCGAATTTCGCAGGAACTCCTACGAGCAGTACTTC
TRBV6-5	TRBJ1-6	NA	NA	CASSYTSRSPLHF	TGTGCCAGCAGTTACACATCGAGGTCACCCCTCCACTTT
TRBV10-3	TRBJ2-7	NA	NA	CAIREPNRDTRGEQYF	TGTGCCATCAGAGAACCTAACAGGGACACCCGGGGAGAGCAGTACTTC
TRBV20-1	TRBJ1-2	NA	many	CSAFPWGGVYGYTF	TGCAGTGCATTTCCTTGGGGGGGAGTCTATGGCTACACCTTC
TRBV20-1	TRBJ2-5	TRBD1	few	CSAPSRGRQETQYF	TGCAGTGCTCCCTCTAGGGGGCGGCAAGAGACCCAGTACTTC
TRBV7-6	TRBJ1-1	TRBD1	NA	CASSLEGAGTEAFF	TGTGCCAGCAGCTTAGAGGGGGCCGGCACTGAAGCTTTCTTT
TRBV15	TRBJ2-5	NA	NA	CATSRDLQGLGGETQYF	TGTGCCACCAGCAGAGATCTACAGGGTCTGGGAGGAGAGACCCAGTACTTC
TRBV20-1	TRBJ2-7	NA	NA	CSASRSSYEQYF	TGCAGTGCTAGCAGAAGCTCCTACGAGCAGTACTTC
TRBV28	TRBJ2-3	NA	many	CASSWQPSTDTQYF	TGTGCCAGCAGTTGGCAGCCCAGCACAGATACGCAGTATTTT
TRBV7-2	TRBJ2-7	TRBD2	many	CASSRRAGGPYEQYF	TGTGCCAGCAGCCGTAGGGCGGGAGGGCCGTACGAGCAGTACTTC
TRBV6-6	TRBJ2-1	NA	NA	CASSLRSNNEQFF	TGTGCCAGCAGTTTACGAAGTAACAATGAGCAGTTCTTC
TRBV11-2	TRBJ1-2	NA	few	CASSPTGMHGYTF	TGTGCCAGCAGTCCTACAGGGATGCATGGCTACACCTTC
TRBV9	TRBJ1-1	NA	NA	CASSVRTEAFF	TGTGCCAGCAGCGTAAGGACTGAAGCTTTCTTT
TRBV6-5	TRBJ2-7	TRBD1	few	CASSYLGTAEQYF	TGTGCCAGCAGTTACCTCGGGACAGCAGAGCAGTACTTC
TRBV12-3/TRBV12-4	TRBJ1-5	TRBD1	few	CASSEQGAAGQPQHF	TGTGCCAGCAGTGAACAGGGGGCGGCGGGTCAGCCCCAGCATTTT
TRBV5-5	TRBJ1-4	NA	few	CASSLGTAEKLFF	TGTGCCAGCAGCCTTGGGACGGCTGAAAAACTGTTTTTT
TRBV10-3	TRBJ1-2	NA	few	CAISAIGRYGYTF	TGTGCCATCAGTGCCATAGGGCGTTACGGCTACACCTTC
TRBV4-1	TRBJ2-7	NA	NA	CASSQDPPYEQYF	TGCGCCAGCAGCCAAGATCCGCCCTACGAGCAGTACTTC
TRBV7-9	TRBJ1-6	NA	few	CASSSPKTEANSPLHF	TGTGCCAGCAGCTCTCCTAAGACGGAGGCCAATTCACCCCTCCACTTT
TRBV20-1	TRBJ1-6	NA	few	CSARAGSPLHF	TGCAGTGCTAGAGCGGGTTCACCCCTCCACTTT
TRBV20-1	TRBJ2-1	NA	few	CSPKESLKNEQFF	TGCAGTCCCAAAGAGAGCCTTAAAAATGAGCAGTTCTTC
TRBV6-1	TRBJ1-5	NA	NA	CASIRGADQPQHF	TGTGCCAGCATAAGGGGAGCGGACCAGCCCCAGCATTTT
TRBV29-1	TRBJ2-2	NA	many	CSVGGLGTGELFF	TGCAGCGTTGGGGGGCTGGGCACCGGGGAGCTGTTTTTT